This passage covers 10 T cell receptor beta chains from one sample sequenced in a study of identical twins. A single record per CDR3 protein comes from TCRdb applying MiXCR to the 5' RACE reads. The sample has 1.5 million to 2 million distinct CDR3 sequences, around 29% seen once; the top ten hold 0.27%. Sequences were obtained from cord blood. The receptors originated from a newborn girl in good health.

The chain has TRBV20-1 and TRBJ1-2, with D maybe TRBD1 (5 bases). The CDR3 runs 11 residues. Trimming pared 6 bases from V and 6 bases from J, leaving 11 bases between. Germline CDR1 DFQATT, CDR2 SNEGSKA (reference sequence). The CDR3 loop reads CSAAYRNGYTF. For the CDR3, the DNA is TGCAGTGCGGCCTACAGGAATGGCTACACCTTC.

This clonotype occurred a few times. The chain couples TRBV28 to TRBJ2-7; D remains unclear. Germline CDR1 and CDR2: MDHEN and SYDVKM. Between the trimmed V and J ends, which lost 5 bases and 0 bases, there was a span of 11 bases. The CDR3 contains 14 residues. The DNA for the CDR3 is TGTGCCAGCAGTCTTCATACCAGCTCCTACGAGCAGTACTTC. Translating gives CASSLHTSSYEQYF.

The chain recombines TRBV7-6 with TRBJ1-1; weak D call: TRBD1 (5 bases). The CDR3 has 15 residues. Trimming stripped 6 bases from V and 5 bases from J, with 19 bases between. Per germline, CDR1 SGHVS and CDR2 FNYEAQ. The CDR3 region has the DNA TGTGCCAGCAGTCGATCCCGGGGCGGGTGGACTGAAGCTTTCTTT. It specifies CASSRSRGGWTEAFF.

This chain joins TRBV6-5 and TRBJ2-1, with D perhaps being TRBD1 or TRBD2 (5 bases each). The DNA end is more similar to TRBJ2-7, so the J call may be wrong. This CDR3 comprises 16 residues. Germline-derived CDR1 and CDR2 are MNHEY and SVGAGI. The CDR3 DNA follows: TGTGCCAGCAGTTACTCGGGGGTGAGCTCCTACAATGAGCAGTACTTC. This sequence encodes CASSYSGVSSYNEQYF.

This chain joins TRBV10-2 and TRBJ1-5, with TRBD1 as a possible D gene (6 bases). The V end was cut by 6 bases, the J end by 4 bases, with 16 bases between. Germline-derived CDR1 and CDR2 are WSHSY and SAAADI. This CDR3 has 15 amino acids. The CDR3 coding sequence is TGCGCCAGCAGGGGAAAGACAGGCAGGAATCAGCCCCAGCATTTT. Translating gives CASRGKTGRNQPQHF.

This clonotype was recorded a few times. This sequence joins TRBV28 and TRBJ1-1; TRBD1 is a possible D gene (5 bases). V was pared by 6 bases and J by 4 bases, with 15 bases between. Germline V lookup: CDR1 MDHEN, CDR2 SYDVKM. The CDR3 is made up of 14 amino acids. Written as DNA, the CDR3 is TGTGCCAGCAGCCACGGAAGTAGGGGCACTGAAGCTTTCTTT. This gives the protein CASSHGSRGTEAFF.

There are many counts of this clonotype. The chain is built from TRBV3-1 and TRBJ2-4, with a possible D match to TRBD2 (5 bases). Germline loops: CDR1 LGHDT, CDR2 YNNKEL (reference sequence). This CDR3 is 16 amino acids long. V was clipped by 0 bases and J by 8 bases, with 17 bases between them. The CDR3 loop reads CASSQDQSSRGDIQYF. CDR3 coding DNA: TGTGCCAGCAGCCAAGATCAATCGAGCCGGGGAGACATTCAGTACTTC.

As regards this clonotype: Just one base apart from a much larger clone, this may be a read error. The CDR3 nucleotides read TGTGCCATCAGTGACAGGGGGACAGGTACGCAGTATTTT. This codes for CAISDRGTGTQYF. V and J are TRBV10-3 and TRBJ2-3, with 8 bases matching TRBD1. This CDR3 contains 13 residues. Germline CDR1 is ENHRY and CDR2 is SYGVKD.

The chain has TRBV4-1 and TRBJ2-7, with a weak D call TRBD2 (5 bases). V was cut by 1 base and J by 1 base, with 14 bases left in between. Germline assignment: CDR1 MGHRA and CDR2 YSYEKL. There are 16 residues in the CDR3. DNA of the CDR3: TGCGCCAGCAGCCAAGGGCTTAGGAGGATATCCTACGAGCAGTACTTC. Amino acids: CASSQGLRRISYEQYF.

J is TRBJ1-1 and V is TRBV27; no clear D gene. This CDR3 is 14 amino acids long. CDR1 is MNHEY, CDR2 SMNVEV, per germline (reference sequence). V lost 5 bases and J lost 4, with 14 bases in between. The CDR3 protein is CASSPGGTGTEAFF. CDR3 DNA sequence: TGTGCCAGCAGTCCAGGAGGAACGGGCACTGAAGCTTTCTTT.